Here is one T cell receptor (beta chain) with its context. Its antigen is currently unknown. This record comes from a study of human T cells and chemical hapten exposure. Study-level background: Alopecia areata, totalis or universalis affected patients, mainly female.

CDR1 MDHEN and CDR2 SYDVKM come from the germline V gene. Trimming cost V 3 bases and J 7 bases; bases outside gene matches: 15. CDR3 length: 17 amino acids. What the library attached to individual cDNA molecules were unique molecular identifiers. TCRdb redid the calling of the RACE reads with MiXCR, one entry per CDR3 protein. This table holds more than 90,000 distinct CDR3 sequences, about 10% found once. The time point denotes: patch test 2, 6 weeks after DPC sensitization. The treatment here: therapeutic diphenylcyclopropenone sensitization with weekly scalp DPC. RNA extraction used unfractionated whole blood as the source of total RNA. General study findings and limits: With regard to DPC sensitization, TCRs above 1 in 1000 frequency did not change.

This TCR was sampled from a woman in her thirties or forties with alopecia areata. Some clones in this sample may be carry-over from other donors' samples. The rearrangement uses TRBV28 and TRBJ1-1, with TRBD1 identical over 9 bases. Material: whole blood, obtained in connection with sensitization to the hapten diphenylcyclopropenone (DPC). As DNA, the CDR3 is TGTGCCAGCAGTTTGGCCCCTACAGGGGGCAATCGGGTTGAAGCTTTCTTT. It translates to CASSLAPTGGNRVEAFF.